Sequencing of this T cell receptor beta chain was carried out in a study of CD8 T cells in Susac syndrome. The CDR3 runs to 15 residues. CDR1 is SGHVS and CDR2 is FNYEAQ in the germline V gene. Germline trimming cut 5 bases from V and 3 bases from J; bases unmatched to any gene: 5. RNA totalling about 0.5 to 1 ug underwent reverse transcription with random hexamers. A multiplex approach, immunoSEQ multiplex PCR, amplified TCR beta CDR3 across 54 Vbeta and 13 Jbeta. One entry per CDR3 protein, called by TCRdb with MiXCR from the immunoSEQ multiplex PCR reads. The sample has 25,000 to 35,000 distinct CDR3 sequences; 85% to 95% are singletons.

This clonotype was sampled from a human donor in good health. Material for sequencing was CD8+ T cells from PBMCs. The chain employs TRBV7-6 and TRBJ2-2, with 8 nucleotides matching TRBD2. CDR3 in DNA: TGTGCCAGCAGCCCAAGACTAGCGTACACCGGGGAGCTGTTTTTT. This sequence encodes CASSPRLAYTGELFF.